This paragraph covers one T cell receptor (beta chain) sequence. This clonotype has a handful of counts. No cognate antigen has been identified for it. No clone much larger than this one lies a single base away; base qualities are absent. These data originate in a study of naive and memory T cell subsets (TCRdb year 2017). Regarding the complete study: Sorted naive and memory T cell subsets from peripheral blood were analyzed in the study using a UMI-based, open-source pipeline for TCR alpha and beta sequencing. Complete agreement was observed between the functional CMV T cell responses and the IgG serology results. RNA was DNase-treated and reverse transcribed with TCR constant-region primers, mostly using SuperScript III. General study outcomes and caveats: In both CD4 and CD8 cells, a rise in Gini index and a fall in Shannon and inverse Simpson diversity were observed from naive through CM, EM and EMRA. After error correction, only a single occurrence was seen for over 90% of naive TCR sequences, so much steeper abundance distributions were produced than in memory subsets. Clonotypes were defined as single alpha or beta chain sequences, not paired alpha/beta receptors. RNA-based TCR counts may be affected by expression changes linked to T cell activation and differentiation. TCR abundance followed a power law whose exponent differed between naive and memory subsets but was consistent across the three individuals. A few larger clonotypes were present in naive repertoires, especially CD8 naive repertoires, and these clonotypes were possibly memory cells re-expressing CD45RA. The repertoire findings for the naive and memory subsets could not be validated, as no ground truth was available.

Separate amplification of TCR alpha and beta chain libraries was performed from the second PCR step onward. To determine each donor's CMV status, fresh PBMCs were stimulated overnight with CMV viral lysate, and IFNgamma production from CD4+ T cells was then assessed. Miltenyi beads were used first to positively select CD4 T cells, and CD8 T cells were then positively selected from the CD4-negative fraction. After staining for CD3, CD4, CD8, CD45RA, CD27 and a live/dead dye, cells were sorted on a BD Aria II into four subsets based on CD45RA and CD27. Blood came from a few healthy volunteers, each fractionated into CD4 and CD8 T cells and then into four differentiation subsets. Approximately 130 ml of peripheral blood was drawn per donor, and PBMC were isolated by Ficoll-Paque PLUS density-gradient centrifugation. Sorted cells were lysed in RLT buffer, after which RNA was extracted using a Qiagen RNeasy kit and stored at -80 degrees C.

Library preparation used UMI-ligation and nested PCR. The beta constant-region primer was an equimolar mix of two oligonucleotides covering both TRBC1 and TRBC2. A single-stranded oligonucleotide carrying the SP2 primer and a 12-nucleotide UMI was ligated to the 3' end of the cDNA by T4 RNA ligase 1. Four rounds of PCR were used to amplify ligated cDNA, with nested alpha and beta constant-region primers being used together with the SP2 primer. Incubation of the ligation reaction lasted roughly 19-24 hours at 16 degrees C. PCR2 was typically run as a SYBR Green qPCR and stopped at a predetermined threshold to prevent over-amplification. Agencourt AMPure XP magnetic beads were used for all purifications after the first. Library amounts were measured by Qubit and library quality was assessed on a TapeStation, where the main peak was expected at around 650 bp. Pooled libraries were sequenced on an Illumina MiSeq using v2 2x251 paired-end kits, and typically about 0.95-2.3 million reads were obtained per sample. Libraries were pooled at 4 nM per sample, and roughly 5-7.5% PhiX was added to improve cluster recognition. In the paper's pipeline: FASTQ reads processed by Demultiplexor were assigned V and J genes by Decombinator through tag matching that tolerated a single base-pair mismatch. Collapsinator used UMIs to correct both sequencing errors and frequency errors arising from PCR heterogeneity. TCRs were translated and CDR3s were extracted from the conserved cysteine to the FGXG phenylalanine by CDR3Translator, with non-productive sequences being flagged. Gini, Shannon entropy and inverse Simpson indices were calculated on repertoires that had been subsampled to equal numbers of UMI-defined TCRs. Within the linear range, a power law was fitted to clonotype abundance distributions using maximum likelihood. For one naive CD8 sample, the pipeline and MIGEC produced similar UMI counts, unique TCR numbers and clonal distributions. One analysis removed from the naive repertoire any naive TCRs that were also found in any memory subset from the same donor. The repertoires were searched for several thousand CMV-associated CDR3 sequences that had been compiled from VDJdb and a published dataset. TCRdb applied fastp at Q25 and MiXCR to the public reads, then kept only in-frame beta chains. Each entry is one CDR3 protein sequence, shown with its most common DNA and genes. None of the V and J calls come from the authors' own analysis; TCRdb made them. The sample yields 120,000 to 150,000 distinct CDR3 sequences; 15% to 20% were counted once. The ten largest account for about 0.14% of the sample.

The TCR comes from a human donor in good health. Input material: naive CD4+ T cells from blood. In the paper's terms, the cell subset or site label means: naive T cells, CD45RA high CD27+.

The CDR3 sequence is CSVLDTEAFF. Here is the DNA: TGCAGCGTTCTGGACACTGAAGCTTTCTTT. Recombination connected TRBV29-1 to TRBJ1-1; no D gene is confidently identified. There are 10 amino acids in the CDR3, from cysteine to phenylalanine inclusive. Only CDR3 DNA is held: 30 bases, read in frame from base 1. The germline ends are 4 bases apart after V is trimmed by 5 bases and J by 3 bases. The germline V gene gives CDR1 as SQVTM and CDR2 as ANQGSEA.